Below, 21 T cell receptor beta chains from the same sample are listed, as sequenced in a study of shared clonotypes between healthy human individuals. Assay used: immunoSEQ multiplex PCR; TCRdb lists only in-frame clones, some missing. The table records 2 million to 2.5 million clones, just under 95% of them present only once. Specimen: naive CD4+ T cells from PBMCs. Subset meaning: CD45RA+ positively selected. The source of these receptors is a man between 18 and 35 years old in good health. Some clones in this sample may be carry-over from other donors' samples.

In DNA form, the CDR3 reads TGCAGCGTGGCACTGCGACTAGGGGGCACCGGGGAGCTGTTTTTT. Residues: CSVALRLGGTGELFF. The J gene is TRBJ2-2, the V gene TRBV29-1; D could derive from TRBD1 or TRBD2 (6 bases each). The V end lost 6 bases, the J end lost 4 bases, and 18 bases lay between the germline ends. Germline loops: CDR1 SQVTM, CDR2 ANQGSEA. CDR3 length: 15 amino acids.

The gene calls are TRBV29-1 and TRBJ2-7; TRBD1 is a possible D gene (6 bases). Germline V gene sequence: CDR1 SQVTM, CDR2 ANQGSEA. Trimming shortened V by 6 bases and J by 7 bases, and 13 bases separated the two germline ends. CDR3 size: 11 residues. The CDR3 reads CSVSRGWEQYF. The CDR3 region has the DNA TGCAGCGTGTCCAGGGGCTGGGAGCAGTACTTC.

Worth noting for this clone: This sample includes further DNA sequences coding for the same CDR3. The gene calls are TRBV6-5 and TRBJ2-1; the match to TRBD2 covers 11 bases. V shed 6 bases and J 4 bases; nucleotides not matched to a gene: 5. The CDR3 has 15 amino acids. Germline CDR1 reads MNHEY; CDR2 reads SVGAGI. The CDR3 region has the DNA TGTGCCAGCAGCCTCGGGACTAGCGGATACAATGAGCAGTTCTTC. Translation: CASSLGTSGYNEQFF.

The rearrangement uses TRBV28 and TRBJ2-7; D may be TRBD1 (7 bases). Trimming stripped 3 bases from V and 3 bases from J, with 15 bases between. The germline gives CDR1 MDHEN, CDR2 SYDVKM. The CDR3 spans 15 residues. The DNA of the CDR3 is TGTGCCAGCAGTTTTTATCAGGGGGGCCACTACGAGCAGTACTTC. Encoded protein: CASSFYQGGHYEQYF.

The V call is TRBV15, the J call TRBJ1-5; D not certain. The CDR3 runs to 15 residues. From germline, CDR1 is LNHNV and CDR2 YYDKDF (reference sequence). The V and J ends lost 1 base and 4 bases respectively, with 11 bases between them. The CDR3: CATSRGGRRNQPQHF. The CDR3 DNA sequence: TGTGCCACCAGCAGAGGTGGCAGAAGAAATCAGCCCCAGCATTTT. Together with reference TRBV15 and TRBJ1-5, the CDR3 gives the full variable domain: DAMVIQNPRYQVTQFGKPVTLSCSQTLNHNVMYWYQQKSSQAPKLLFHYYDKDFNNEADTPDNFQSRRPNTSFCFLDIRSPGLGDTAMYLCATSRGGRRNQPQHFGDGTRLSIL.

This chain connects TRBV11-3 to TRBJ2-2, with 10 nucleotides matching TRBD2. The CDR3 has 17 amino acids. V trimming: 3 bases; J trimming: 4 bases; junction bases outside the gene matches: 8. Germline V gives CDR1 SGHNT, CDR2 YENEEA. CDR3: CASSFLLSSGSTGELFF. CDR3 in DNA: TGTGCCAGCAGCTTCCTCCTTTCTAGCGGGAGCACCGGGGAGCTGTTTTTT. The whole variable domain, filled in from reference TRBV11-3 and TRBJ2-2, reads EAGVVQSPRYKIIEKKQPVAFWCNPISGHNTLYWYLQNLGQGPELLIRYENEEAVDDSQLPKDRFSAERLKGVDSTLKIQPAELGDSAVYLCASSFLLSSGSTGELFFGEGSRLTVL.

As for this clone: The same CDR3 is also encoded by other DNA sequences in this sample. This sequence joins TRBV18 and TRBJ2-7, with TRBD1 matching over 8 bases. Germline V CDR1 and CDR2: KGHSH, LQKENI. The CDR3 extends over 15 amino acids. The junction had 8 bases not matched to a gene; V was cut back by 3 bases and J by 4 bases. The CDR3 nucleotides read TGTGCCAGCTCACCCCTCGGACAGGGTGAGTACGAGCAGTACTTC. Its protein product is CASSPLGQGEYEQYF. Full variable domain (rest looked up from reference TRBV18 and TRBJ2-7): NAGVMQNPRHLVRRRGQEARLRCSPMKGHSHVYWYRQLPEEGLKFMVYLQKENIIDESGMPKERFSAEFPKEGPSILRIQQVVRGDSAAYFCASSPLGQGEYEQYFGPGTRLTVT.

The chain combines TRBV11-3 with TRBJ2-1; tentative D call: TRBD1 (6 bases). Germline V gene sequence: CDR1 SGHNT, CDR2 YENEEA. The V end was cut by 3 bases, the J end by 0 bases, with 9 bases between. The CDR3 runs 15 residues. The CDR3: CASSLGAISYNEQFF. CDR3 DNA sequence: TGTGCCAGCAGCTTGGGGGCGATCTCCTACAATGAGCAGTTCTTC.

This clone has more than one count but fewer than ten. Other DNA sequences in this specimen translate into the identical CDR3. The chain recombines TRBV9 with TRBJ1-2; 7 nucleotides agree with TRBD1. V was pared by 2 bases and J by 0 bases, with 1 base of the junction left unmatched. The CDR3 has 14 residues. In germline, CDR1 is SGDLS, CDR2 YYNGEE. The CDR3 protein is CASSVTGSNYGYTF. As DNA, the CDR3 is TGTGCCAGCAGCGTGACAGGGTCTAACTATGGCTACACCTTC.

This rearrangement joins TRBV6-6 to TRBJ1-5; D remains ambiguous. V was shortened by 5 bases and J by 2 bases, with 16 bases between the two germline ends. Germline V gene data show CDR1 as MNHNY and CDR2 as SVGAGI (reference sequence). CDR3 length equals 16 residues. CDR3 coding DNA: TGTGCCAGCAGTCCAGGTCCCGGTAGGGGCAATCAGCCCCAGCATTTT. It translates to CASSPGPGRGNQPQHF.

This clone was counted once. The CDR3 loop is CASREALAGGEQYF. CDR3 nucleotides: TGCGCCAGCAGGGAGGCGCTAGCGGGAGGAGAGCAGTACTTC. This chain joins TRBV5-1 and TRBJ2-5; 11 bases fit TRBD2. With 5 bases clipped from V and 11 bases from J, the junction kept 11 bases outside the gene matches. This CDR3 comprises 14 residues. Germline lookup yields CDR1 SGHRS and CDR2 YFSETQ. Using reference TRBV5-1 and TRBJ2-5 for the parts outside the CDR3, the full variable domain is KAGVTQTPRYLIKTRGQQVTLSCSPISGHRSVSWYQQTPGQGLQFLFEYFSETQRNKGNFPGRFSGRQFSNSRSEMNVSTLELGDSALYLCASREALAGGEQYFGPGTRLLVL.

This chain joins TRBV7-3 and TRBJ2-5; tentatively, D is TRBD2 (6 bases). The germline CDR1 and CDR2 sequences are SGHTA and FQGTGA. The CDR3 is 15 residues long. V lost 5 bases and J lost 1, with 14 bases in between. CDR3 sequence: CASSVGGGPQETQYF. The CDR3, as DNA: TGTGCCAGCAGCGTAGGTGGAGGGCCCCAAGAGACCCAGTACTTC.

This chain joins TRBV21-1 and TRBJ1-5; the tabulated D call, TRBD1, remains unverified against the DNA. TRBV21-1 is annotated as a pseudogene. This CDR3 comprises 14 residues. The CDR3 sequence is CASSSTGSNQPQHF. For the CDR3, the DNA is TGTGCCAGCAGTTCGACAGGGAGCAATCAGCCCCAGCATTTT.

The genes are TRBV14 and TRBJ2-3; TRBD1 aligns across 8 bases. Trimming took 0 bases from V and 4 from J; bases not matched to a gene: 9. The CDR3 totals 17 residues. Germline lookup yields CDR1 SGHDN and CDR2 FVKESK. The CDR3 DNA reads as TGTGCCAGCAGCCAAGATTGGTGGGAACAGGGGGCAGATACGCAGTATTTT. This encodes CASSQDWWEQGADTQYF.

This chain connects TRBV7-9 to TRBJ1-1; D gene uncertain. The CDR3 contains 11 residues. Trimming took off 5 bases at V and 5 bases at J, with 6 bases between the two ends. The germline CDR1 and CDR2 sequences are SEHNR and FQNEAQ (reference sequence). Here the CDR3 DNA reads TGTGCCAGCAGCCGGATGACTGAAGCTTTCTTT. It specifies CASSRMTEAFF. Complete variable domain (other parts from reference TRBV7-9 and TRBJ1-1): DTGVSQNPRHKITKRGQNVTFRCDPISEHNRLYWYRQTLGQGPEFLTYFQNEAQLEKSRLLSDRFSAERPKGSFSTLEIQRTEQGDSAMYLCASSRMTEAFFGQGTRLTVV.

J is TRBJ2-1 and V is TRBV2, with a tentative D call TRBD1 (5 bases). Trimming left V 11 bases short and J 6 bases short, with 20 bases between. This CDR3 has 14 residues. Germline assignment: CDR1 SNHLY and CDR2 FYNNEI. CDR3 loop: CAGQIQARVNEQFF. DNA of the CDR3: TGTGCCGGCCAGATACAAGCCAGGGTCAATGAGCAGTTCTTC.

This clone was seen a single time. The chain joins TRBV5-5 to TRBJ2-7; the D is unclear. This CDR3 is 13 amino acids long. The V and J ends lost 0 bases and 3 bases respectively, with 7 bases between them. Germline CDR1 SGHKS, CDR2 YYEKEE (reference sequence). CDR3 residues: CASSLAQSYEQYF. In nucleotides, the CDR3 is TGTGCCAGCAGCTTGGCACAGAGCTACGAGCAGTACTTC.

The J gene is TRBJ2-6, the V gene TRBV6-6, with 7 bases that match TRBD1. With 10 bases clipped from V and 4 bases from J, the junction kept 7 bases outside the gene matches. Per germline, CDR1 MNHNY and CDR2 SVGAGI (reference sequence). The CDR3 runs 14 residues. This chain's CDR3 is CAIMTGRGANVLTF. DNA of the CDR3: TGTGCCATCATGACAGGGCGCGGGGCCAACGTCCTGACTTTC.

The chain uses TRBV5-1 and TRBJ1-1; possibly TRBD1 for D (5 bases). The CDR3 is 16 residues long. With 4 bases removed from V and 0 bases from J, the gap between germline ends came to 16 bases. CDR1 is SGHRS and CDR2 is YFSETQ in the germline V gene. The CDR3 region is CASSQRYQGMNTEAFF. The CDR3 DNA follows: TGCGCCAGCAGCCAACGATACCAGGGCATGAACACTGAAGCTTTCTTT. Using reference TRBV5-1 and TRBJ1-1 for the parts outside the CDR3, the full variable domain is KAGVTQTPRYLIKTRGQQVTLSCSPISGHRSVSWYQQTPGQGLQFLFEYFSETQRNKGNFPGRFSGRQFSNSRSEMNVSTLELGDSALYLCASSQRYQGMNTEAFFGQGTRLTVV.

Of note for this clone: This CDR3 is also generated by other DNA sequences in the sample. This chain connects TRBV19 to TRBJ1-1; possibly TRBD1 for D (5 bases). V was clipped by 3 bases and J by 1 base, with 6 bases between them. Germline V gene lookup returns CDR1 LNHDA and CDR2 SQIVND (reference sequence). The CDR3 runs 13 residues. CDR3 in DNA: TGTGCCAGTAGTATCCAGGGGAACACTGAAGCTTTCTTT. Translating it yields CASSIQGNTEAFF.

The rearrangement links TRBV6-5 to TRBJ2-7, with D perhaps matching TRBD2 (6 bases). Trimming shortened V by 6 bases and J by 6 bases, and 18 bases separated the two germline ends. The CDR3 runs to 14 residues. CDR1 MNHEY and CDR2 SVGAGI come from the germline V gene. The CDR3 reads CASRTGTQKTEQYF. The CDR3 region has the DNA TGTGCCAGCAGAACCGGGACTCAGAAGACCGAGCAGTACTTC.